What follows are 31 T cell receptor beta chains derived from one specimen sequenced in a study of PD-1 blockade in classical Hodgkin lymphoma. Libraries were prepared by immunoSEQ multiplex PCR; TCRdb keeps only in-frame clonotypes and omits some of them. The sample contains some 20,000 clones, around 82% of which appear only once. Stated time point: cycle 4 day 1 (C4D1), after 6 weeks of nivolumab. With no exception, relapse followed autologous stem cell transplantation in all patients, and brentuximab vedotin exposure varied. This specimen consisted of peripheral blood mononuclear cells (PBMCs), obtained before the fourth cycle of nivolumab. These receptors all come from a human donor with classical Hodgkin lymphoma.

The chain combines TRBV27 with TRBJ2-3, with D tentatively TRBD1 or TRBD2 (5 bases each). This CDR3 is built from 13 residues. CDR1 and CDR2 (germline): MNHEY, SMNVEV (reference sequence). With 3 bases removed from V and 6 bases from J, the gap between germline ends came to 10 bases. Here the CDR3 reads CASSFLGTDTQYF. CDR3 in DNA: TGTGCCAGCAGTTTCCTTGGGACGGATACGCAGTATTTT.

CDR3: CASSSSPTGGEEQYF. Written as DNA, the CDR3 is TGCGCCAGCAGCTCCAGCCCGACAGGGGGCGAGGAGCAGTACTTC. The gene calls are TRBV4-1 and TRBJ2-7; TRBD1 matches 10 bases. The CDR3 consists of 15 residues. The J segment lost 7 bases and the V segment lost 5 bases, leaving 11 bases of the junction unmatched. Germline V lookup: CDR1 MGHRA, CDR2 YSYEKL.

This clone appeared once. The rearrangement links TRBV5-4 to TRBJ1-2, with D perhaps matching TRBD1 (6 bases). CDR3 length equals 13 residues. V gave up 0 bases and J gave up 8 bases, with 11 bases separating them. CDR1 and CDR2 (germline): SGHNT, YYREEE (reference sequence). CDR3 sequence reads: CASSLGQGNGYTF. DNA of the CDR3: TGTGCCAGCAGCTTGGGCCAGGGGAACGGCTACACCTTC.

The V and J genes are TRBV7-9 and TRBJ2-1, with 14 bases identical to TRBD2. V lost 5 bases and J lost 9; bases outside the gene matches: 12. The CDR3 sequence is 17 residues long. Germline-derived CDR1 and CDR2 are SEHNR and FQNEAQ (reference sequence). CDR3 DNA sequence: TGTGCCAGCAGCCCCGGACGACTAGCGGGGGGGCGGATTGAGCAGTTCTTC. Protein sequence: CASSPGRLAGGRIEQFF.

CDR3 residues: CASSFGTSGHSTDTQYF. CDR3 DNA: TGTGCCAGCAGTTTCGGGACTAGCGGACATAGCACAGATACGCAGTATTTT. This sequence joins TRBV27 and TRBJ2-3, with 11 bases aligning to TRBD2. This CDR3 comprises 17 residues. Unmatched junction bases numbered 5, after V lost 3 bases and J lost 0 bases. Germline V gene lookup returns CDR1 MNHEY and CDR2 SMNVEV (reference sequence).

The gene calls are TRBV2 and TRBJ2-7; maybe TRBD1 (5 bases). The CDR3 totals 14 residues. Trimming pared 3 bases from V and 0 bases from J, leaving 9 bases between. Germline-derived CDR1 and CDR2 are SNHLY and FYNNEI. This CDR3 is CASSETAVSYEQYF. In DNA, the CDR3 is TGTGCCAGCAGTGAGACAGCCGTCTCCTACGAGCAGTACTTC.

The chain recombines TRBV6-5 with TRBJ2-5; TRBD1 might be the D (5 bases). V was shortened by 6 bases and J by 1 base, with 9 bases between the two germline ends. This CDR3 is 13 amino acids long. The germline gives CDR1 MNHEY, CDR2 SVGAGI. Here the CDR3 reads CASRTDSQETQYF. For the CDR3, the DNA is TGTGCCAGCAGGACCGACAGCCAAGAGACCCAGTACTTC.

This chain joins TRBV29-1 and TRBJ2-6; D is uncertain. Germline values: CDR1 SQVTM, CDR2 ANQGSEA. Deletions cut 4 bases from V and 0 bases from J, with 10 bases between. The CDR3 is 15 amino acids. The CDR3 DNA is TGCAGCGTTGTGGTGCCAAACTCTGGGGCCAACGTCCTGACTTTC. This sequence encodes CSVVVPNSGANVLTF.

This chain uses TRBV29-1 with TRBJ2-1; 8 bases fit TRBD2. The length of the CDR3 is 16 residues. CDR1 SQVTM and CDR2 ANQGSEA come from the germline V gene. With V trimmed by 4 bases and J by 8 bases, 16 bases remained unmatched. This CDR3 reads CSVGQNLAGLRDEQFF. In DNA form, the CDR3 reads TGCAGCGTTGGGCAGAATCTAGCGGGCCTGAGGGATGAGCAGTTCTTC.

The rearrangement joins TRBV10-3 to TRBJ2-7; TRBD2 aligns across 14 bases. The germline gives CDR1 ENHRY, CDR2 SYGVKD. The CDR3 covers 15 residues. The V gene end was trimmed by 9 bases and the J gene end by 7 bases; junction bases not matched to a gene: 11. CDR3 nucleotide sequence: TGTGCCATGTCCAATCCGGGACTAGCGGGAGTGGAGCAGTACTTC. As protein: CAMSNPGLAGVEQYF.

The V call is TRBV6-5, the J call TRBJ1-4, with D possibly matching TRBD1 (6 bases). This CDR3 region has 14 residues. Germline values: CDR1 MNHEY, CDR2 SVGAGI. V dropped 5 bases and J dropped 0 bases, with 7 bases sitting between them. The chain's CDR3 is CASSPGATNEKLFF. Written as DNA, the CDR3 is TGTGCCAGCAGTCCAGGGGCAACTAATGAAAAACTGTTTTTT.

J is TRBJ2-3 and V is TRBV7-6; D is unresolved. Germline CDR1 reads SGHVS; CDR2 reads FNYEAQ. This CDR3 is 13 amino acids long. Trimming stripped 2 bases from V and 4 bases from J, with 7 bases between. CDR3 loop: CASSLNYSDTQYF. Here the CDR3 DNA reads TGTGCCAGCAGCTTAAATTACTCAGATACGCAGTATTTT.

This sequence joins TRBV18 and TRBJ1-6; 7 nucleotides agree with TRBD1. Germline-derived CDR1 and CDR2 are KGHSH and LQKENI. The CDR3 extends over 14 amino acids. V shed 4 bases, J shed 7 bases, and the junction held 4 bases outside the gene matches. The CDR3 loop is CASSHRDSNSPLHF. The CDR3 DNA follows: TGTGCCAGCTCACACCGGGACAGCAATTCACCCCTCCACTTT.

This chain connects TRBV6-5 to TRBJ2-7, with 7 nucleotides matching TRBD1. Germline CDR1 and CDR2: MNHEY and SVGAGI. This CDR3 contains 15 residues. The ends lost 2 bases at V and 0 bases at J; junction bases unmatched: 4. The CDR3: CASSYPRGSSYEQYF. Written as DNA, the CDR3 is TGTGCCAGCAGTTACCCCAGGGGGAGCTCCTACGAGCAGTACTTC.

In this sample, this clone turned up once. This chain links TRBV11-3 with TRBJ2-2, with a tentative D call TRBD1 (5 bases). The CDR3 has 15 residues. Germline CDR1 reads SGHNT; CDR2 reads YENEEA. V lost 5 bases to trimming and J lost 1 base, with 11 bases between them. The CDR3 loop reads CASSRSRGNTGELFF. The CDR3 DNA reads TGTGCCAGCAGCCGGTCTAGGGGGAACACCGGGGAGCTGTTTTTT.

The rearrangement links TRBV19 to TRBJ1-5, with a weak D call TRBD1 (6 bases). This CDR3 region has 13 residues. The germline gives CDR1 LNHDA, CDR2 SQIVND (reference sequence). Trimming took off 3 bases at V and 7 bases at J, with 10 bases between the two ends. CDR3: CASSISRGQPQHF. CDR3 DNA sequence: TGTGCCAGTAGTATTAGCAGGGGCCAGCCCCAGCATTTT.

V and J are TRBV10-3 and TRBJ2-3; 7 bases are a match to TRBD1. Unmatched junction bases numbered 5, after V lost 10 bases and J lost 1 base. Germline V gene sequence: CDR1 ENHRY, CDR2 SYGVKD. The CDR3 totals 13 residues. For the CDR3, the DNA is TGTGCCACCCGGGACAGCCGCACAGATACGCAGTATTTT. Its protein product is CATRDSRTDTQYF.

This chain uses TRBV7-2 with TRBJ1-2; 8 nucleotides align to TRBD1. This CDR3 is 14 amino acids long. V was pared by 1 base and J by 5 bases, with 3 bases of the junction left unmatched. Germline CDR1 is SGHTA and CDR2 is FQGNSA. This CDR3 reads CASSLGTGGYGYTF. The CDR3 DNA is TGTGCCAGCAGCTTAGGCACAGGGGGGTATGGCTACACCTTC.

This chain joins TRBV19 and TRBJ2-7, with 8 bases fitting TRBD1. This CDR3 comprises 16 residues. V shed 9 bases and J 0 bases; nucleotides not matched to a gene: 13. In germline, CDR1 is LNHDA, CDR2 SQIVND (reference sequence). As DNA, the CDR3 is TGTGCCAGCAAATACAGCTGGACAGGGCGCTCCTACGAGCAGTACGTC. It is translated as CASKYSWTGRSYEQYV.

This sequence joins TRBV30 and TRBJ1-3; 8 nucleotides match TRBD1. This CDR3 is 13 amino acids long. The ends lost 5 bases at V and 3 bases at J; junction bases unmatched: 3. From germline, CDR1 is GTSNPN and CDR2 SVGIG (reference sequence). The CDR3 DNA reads TGTGCCTGGCTGACAGGGGTTGGAAACACCATATATTTT. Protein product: CAWLTGVGNTIYF. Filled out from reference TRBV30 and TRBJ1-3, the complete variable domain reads SQTIHQWPATLVQPVGSPLSLECTVEGTSNPNLYWYRQAAGRGLQLLFYSVGIGQISSEVPQNLSASRPQDRQFILSSKKLLLSDSGFYLCAWLTGVGNTIYFGEGSWLTVV.

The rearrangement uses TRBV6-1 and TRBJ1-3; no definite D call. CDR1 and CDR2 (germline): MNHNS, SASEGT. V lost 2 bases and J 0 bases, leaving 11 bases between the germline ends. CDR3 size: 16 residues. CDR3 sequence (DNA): TGTGCCAGCAGTGAATCTCTTGGGCACTCTGGAAACACCATATATTTT. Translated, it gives CASSESLGHSGNTIYF.

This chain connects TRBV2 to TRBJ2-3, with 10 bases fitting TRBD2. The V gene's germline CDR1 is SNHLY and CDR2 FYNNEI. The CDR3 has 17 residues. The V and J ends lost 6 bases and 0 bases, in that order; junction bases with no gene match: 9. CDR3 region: CASRGGTSESSTDTQYF. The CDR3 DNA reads TGTGCCAGCAGGGGTGGGACTAGCGAGTCTAGCACAGATACGCAGTATTTT.

CDR3 protein: CASSADRGSGEKLFF. The CDR3 DNA is TGTGCCAGCAGCGCCGACAGGGGTAGTGGTGAAAAACTGTTTTTT. The chain links TRBV2 to TRBJ1-4, with 8 bases identical to TRBD1. The germline V gene encodes CDR1 SNHLY and CDR2 FYNNEI. V lost 6 bases and J lost 7; bases outside the gene matches: 10. The CDR3 extends over 15 amino acids.

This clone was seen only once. CDR3 amino acids: CASSQDFKGNTIYF. The CDR3 bases are TGCGCCAGCAGCCAAGATTTTAAGGGGAACACCATATATTTT. The chain combines TRBV4-1 with TRBJ1-3, with D possibly matching TRBD1 (5 bases). The length of the CDR3 is 14 residues. Trimming shortened V by 0 bases and J by 7 bases, and 10 bases separated the two germline ends. Germline lookup yields CDR1 MGHRA and CDR2 YSYEKL.

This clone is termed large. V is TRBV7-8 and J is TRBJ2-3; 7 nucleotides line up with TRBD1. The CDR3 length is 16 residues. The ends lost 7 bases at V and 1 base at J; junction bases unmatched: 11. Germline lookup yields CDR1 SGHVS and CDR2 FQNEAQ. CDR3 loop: CASILGEGAGTDTQYF. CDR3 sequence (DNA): TGTGCCAGCATCCTAGGTGAGGGGGCCGGCACAGATACGCAGTATTTT.

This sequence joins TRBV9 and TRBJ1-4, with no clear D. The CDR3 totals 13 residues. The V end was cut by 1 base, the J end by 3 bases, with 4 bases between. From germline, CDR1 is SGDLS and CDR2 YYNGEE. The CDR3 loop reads CASSVRPNEKLFF. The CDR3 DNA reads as TGTGCCAGCAGCGTAAGGCCTAATGAAAAACTGTTTTTT.

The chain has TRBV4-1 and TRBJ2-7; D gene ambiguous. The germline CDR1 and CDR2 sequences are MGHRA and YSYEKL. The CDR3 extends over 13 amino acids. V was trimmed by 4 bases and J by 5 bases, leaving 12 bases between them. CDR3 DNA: TGCGCCAGCAGCCGCAGTAGGACCGACGAGCAGTACTTC. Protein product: CASSRSRTDEQYF.

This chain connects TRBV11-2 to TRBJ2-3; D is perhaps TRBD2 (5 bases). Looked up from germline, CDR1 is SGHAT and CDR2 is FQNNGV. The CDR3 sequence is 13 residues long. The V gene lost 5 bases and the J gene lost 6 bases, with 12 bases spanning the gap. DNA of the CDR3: TGTGCCAGCAGCCGATTTCCGGGGGATACGCAGTATTTT. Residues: CASSRFPGDTQYF.

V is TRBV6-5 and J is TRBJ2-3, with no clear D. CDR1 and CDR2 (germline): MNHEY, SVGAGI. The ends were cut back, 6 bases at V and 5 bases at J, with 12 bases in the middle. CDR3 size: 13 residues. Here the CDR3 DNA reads TGTGCCAGCAGCCCCTCTTATAGAGATACGCAGTATTTT. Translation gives CASSPSYRDTQYF.

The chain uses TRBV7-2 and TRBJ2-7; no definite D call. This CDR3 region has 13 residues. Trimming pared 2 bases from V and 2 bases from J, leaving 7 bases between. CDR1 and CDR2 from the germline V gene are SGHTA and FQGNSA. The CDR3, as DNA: TGTGCCAGCAGCTTAAGGCTAGCCTACGAGCAGTACTTC. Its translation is CASSLRLAYEQYF.

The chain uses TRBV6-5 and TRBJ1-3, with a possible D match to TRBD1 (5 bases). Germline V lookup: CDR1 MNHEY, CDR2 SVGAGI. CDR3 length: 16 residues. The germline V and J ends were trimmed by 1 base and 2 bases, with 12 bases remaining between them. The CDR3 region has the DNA TGTGCCAGCAGTTACTACTCCGGGGGGGCTGGAAACACCATATATTTT. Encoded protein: CASSYYSGGAGNTIYF.